The rows below give T cell receptor beta chains drawn from one sample of a study of CD8+ T cells in alopecia areata. The method was immunoSEQ multiplex PCR; TCRdb's version includes in-frame clones alone and lacks a portion of them. Of roughly 210,000 clones listed, roughly 40% were seen once; the top ten hold approximately 2.4%. Material: CD4+ T cells sorted from blood, obtained at approximately week 37, from a patient treated with tofacitinib. The source of these receptors is a human donor with alopecia areata. CDR3s include the opening cysteine and the closing phenylalanine or tryptophan. The D gene is left open where the match is weak. Only part of the rows carry a size: once, few, many, or a class if the clone is expanded.

j_gene,d_gene,abundance,v_gene,CDR3aa,CDR3nt
TRBJ2-6,NA,once,TRBV7-9,CASSLDRRSSWSGANVLTF,TGTGCCAGCAGCTTGGACCGTAGATCTTCTTGGTCTGGGGCCAACGTCCTGACTTTC
TRBJ2-2,NA,NA,TRBV6-1,CASSEFLYLDSGGTGELFF,TGTGCCAGCAGTGAATTTCTCTATCTGGACAGCGGTGGCACCGGGGAGCTGTTTTTT
TRBJ2-7,NA,few,TRBV29-1,CSVEGVQGYEQYF,TGCAGCGTTGAAGGGGTACAGGGCTACGAGCAGTACTTC
TRBJ1-1,TRBD1,NA,TRBV5-1,CASSLAGQTLEAFF,TGCGCCAGCAGCTTGGCGGGACAGACCCTTGAAGCTTTCTTT
TRBJ2-3,NA,few,TRBV7-2,CASSPRTGDTQYF,TGTGCCAGCAGCCCCCGGACGGGGGATACGCAGTATTTT
TRBJ2-1,TRBD2,NA,TRBV9,CASSVIGTSGRNEQFF,TGTGCCAGCAGCGTTATCGGGACTAGTGGACGGAATGAGCAGTTCTTC
TRBJ2-3,TRBD1,NA,TRBV15,CATSFQGGTDTQYF,TGTGCCACCAGCTTTCAGGGGGGCACAGATACGCAGTATTTT
TRBJ2-3,NA,NA,TRBV5-4,CASTKGYATDTQYF,TGTGCCAGCACCAAAGGGTACGCCACAGATACGCAGTATTTT
TRBJ1-5,NA,NA,TRBV5-4,CASSLEGLDQPQHF,TGTGCCAGCAGCTTGGAGGGTTTGGATCAGCCCCAGCATTTT
TRBJ2-3,NA,many,TRBV14,CASSQGRASHDTQYF,TGTGCCAGCAGCCAAGGAAGGGCTTCCCATGATACGCAGTATTTT
TRBJ1-5,TRBD1,NA,TRBV2,CASKRLAGGDQPQHF,TGTGCCAGCAAGAGGCTAGCAGGGGGGGATCAGCCCCAGCATTTT
TRBJ2-3,NA,once,TRBV30,CAWRVAGNTDTQYF,TGTGCCTGGAGGGTCGCGGGGAACACAGATACGCAGTATTTT
TRBJ1-2,NA,NA,TRBV9,CASSGSAEDGYTF,TGTGCCAGCAGCGGAAGTGCAGAGGATGGCTACACCTTC
TRBJ2-7,NA,few,TRBV2,CASSEVYEQYF,TGTGCCAGCAGTGAGGTCTACGAGCAGTACTTC
TRBJ2-7,NA,NA,TRBV7-2,CASSLGSSGRTNEQYF,TGTGCCAGCAGCTTAGGCTCTTCGGGCAGAACGAACGAGCAGTACTTC
TRBJ2-1,NA,NA,TRBV5-1,CASSPGEISGNEQFF,TGCGCCAGCAGTCCTGGGGAGATATCGGGGAATGAGCAGTTCTTC
TRBJ1-2,NA,few,TRBV10-3,CAISRGEHNYGYTF,TGTGCCATCAGCAGGGGCGAACATAACTATGGCTACACCTTC
TRBJ2-6,NA,many,TRBV28,CASSLRSGSGANVLTF,TGTGCCAGCAGTTTACGGTCCGGTAGCGGGGCCAACGTCCTGACTTTC
TRBJ2-1,NA,NA,TRBV6-1,CASTQRNYNEQFF,TGTGCCAGCACACAGCGGAACTACAATGAGCAGTTCTTC
TRBJ2-3,NA,few,TRBV20-1,CSARETDTQYF,TGCAGTGCTAGAGAAACAGATACGCAGTATTTT
TRBJ2-2,TRBD1,NA,TRBV30,CAWSLTGVTGELFF,TGTGCCTGGAGCCTGACAGGGGTTACCGGGGAGCTGTTTTTT
TRBJ2-7,TRBD1,NA,TRBV29-1,CSVGTGTHEQYF,TGCAGCGTCGGGACAGGGACACACGAGCAGTACTTC
TRBJ1-3,NA,NA,TRBV30,CAWRGIGSGNTIYF,TGTGCCTGGAGGGGAATTGGCTCTGGAAACACCATATATTTT
TRBJ1-4,TRBD1,NA,TRBV30,CAWSRHRGEKLFF,TGTGCCTGGAGCCGGCACAGGGGTGAAAAACTGTTTTTT
TRBJ2-2,NA,few,TRBV30,CAWSASLGTQNTGELFF,TGTGCCTGGAGTGCAAGCCTCGGGACTCAGAACACCGGGGAGCTGTTTTTT
TRBJ2-1,NA,NA,TRBV7-2,CASSLAGSYNEQFF,TGTGCCAGCAGCTTAGCGGGCTCCTACAATGAGCAGTTCTTC
TRBJ2-3,NA,NA,TRBV29-1,CSVEVGGAYTQYF,TGCAGCGTTGAAGTAGGAGGAGCGTATACGCAGTATTTT
TRBJ2-6,NA,NA,TRBV4-3,CASSQDERTGANVLTF,TGCGCCAGCAGCCAAGACGAGCGGACCGGGGCCAACGTCCTGACTTTC
TRBJ1-5,NA,NA,TRBV5-1,CASSLDGDSNQPQHF,TGCGCCAGCAGCTTGGACGGAGATAGCAATCAGCCCCAGCATTTT
TRBJ2-1,TRBD2,few,TRBV7-9,CASSLLMTGGSYNEQFF,TGTGCCAGCAGCTTACTTATGACGGGAGGATCCTACAATGAGCAGTTCTTC
TRBJ2-3,TRBD2,NA,TRBV7-9,CASSPVAGGSDTQYF,TGTGCCAGCAGCCCCGTAGCGGGAGGTTCAGATACACAGTATTTT
TRBJ2-7,TRBD1,NA,TRBV7-6,CASSLRQGATYEQYF,TGTGCCAGCAGCTTAAGACAGGGCGCAACCTACGAGCAGTACTTC
TRBJ2-7,NA,few,TRBV6-5,CASSYWGSSYEQYF,TGTGCCAGCAGTTACTGGGGGAGCTCCTACGAGCAGTACTTC
TRBJ1-2,NA,NA,TRBV7-9,CASSLDRASPGYTF,TGTGCCAGCAGCTTAGACAGGGCCTCTCCTGGCTACACCTTC
TRBJ2-1,NA,NA,TRBV7-7,CASSLAGEHEQFF,TGTGCTAGCAGCTTAGCCGGGGAGCATGAGCAGTTCTTC
TRBJ2-3,TRBD2,NA,TRBV27,CASSLAGGADTQYF,TGTGCCAGCAGTTTAGCGGGAGGGGCGGATACGCAGTATTTT
TRBJ2-3,NA,NA,TRBV30,CAWSEAAGAGTDTQYF,TGTGCCTGGAGTGAAGCGGCAGGGGCGGGCACAGATACGCAGTATTTT
TRBJ2-4,NA,NA,TRBV4-3,CASSQDYRAKNIQYF,TGCGCCAGCAGCCAAGATTACCGAGCCAAAAACATTCAGTACTTC
TRBJ2-2,NA,NA,TRBV29-1,CSVQFRDSLNTGELFF,TGCAGCGTCCAATTCCGGGACTCCTTGAACACCGGGGAGCTGTTTTTT
TRBJ2-2,NA,NA,TRBV5-1,CASSLAGTIVTGELFF,TGCGCCAGCAGCTTGGCCGGGACAATAGTCACCGGGGAGCTGTTTTTT
TRBJ1-1,NA,NA,TRBV28,CASSLLGRTEAFF,TGTGCCAGCAGTCTCCTAGGACGTACTGAAGCTTTCTTT
TRBJ2-3,NA,NA,TRBV5-1,CASSPPTSGTDTQYF,TGCGCCAGCAGCCCCCCGACTAGTGGAACAGATACGCAGTATTTT
TRBJ2-5,NA,few,TRBV29-1,CSAQGREETQYF,TGCAGCGCCCAGGGGCGGGAAGAGACCCAGTACTTC
TRBJ1-4,NA,NA,TRBV7-9,CASSSDGDYEKLFF,TGTGCCAGCAGCTCCGATGGGGATTACGAAAAACTGTTTTTT
TRBJ2-1,TRBD1,NA,TRBV15,CATSRDGATGGEQFF,TGTGCCACCAGCAGAGATGGGGCGACAGGGGGTGAGCAGTTCTTC
TRBJ2-4,TRBD1,few,TRBV30,CASRDRETAKNIQYF,TGTGCCTCCCGGGACAGGGAGACGGCCAAAAACATTCAGTACTTC
TRBJ2-7,TRBD2,few,TRBV2,CASRDGTSVAYEQYF,TGTGCCAGCCGGGACGGGACTAGCGTAGCCTACGAGCAGTACTTC
TRBJ1-2,TRBD1,few,TRBV29-1,CSVETDRGIYGYTF,TGCAGCGTGGAGACGGACAGGGGAATTTATGGCTACACCTTC
TRBJ2-5,NA,NA,TRBV13,CASSLDRVVETQYF,TGTGCCAGCAGCTTGGACCGAGTAGTTGAGACCCAGTACTTC
TRBJ1-2,NA,NA,TRBV6-5,CASSFSGSTHGYTF,TGTGCCAGCAGTTTCTCGGGCAGTACACATGGCTACACCTTC
TRBJ2-3,NA,NA,TRBV9,CASSGGLGPGSQYF,TGTGCCAGCAGCGGAGGGCTAGGCCCAGGCTCGCAGTATTTT